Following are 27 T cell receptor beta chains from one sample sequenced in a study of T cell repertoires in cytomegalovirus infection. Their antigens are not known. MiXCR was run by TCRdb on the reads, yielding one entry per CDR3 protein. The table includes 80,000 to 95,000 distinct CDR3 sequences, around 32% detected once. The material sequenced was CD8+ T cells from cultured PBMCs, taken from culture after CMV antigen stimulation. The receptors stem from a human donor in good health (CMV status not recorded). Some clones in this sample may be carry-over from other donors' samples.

The CDR3 sequence is CASSPRIKTGELFF. CDR3 bases: TGTGCCAGCAGCCCCCGTATAAAAACCGGGGAGCTGTTTTTT. This chain links TRBV11-2 with TRBJ2-2; no firm D call. Germline loops: CDR1 SGHAT, CDR2 FQNNGV. The CDR3 totals 14 residues. V was trimmed by 5 bases and J by 5 bases, leaving 12 bases between them.

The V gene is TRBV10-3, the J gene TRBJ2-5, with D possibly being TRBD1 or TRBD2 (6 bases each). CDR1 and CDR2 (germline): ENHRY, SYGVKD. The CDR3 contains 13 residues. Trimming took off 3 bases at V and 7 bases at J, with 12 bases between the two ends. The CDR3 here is CAISEGSGATQYF. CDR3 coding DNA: TGTGCCATCAGTGAAGGGTCGGGGGCGACCCAGTACTTC.

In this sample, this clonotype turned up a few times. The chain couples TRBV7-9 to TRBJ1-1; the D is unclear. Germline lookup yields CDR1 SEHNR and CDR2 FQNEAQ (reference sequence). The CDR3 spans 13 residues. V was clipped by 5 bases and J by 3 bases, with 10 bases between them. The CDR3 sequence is CASSPEADTEAFF. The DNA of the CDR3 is TGTGCCAGCAGCCCCGAGGCGGACACTGAAGCTTTCTTT.

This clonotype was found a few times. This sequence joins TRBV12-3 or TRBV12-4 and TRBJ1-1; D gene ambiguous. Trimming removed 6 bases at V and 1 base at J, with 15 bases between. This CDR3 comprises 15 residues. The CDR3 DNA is TGTGCCAGCAGCCTCGGCTTCGGGGAGAACACTGAAGCTTTCTTT. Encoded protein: CASSLGFGENTEAFF.

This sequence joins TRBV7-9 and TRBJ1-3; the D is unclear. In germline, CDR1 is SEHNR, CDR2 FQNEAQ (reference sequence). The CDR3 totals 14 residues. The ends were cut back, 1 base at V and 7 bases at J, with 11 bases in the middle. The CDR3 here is CASSLGPVANTIYF. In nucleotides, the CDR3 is TGTGCCAGCAGCTTAGGACCGGTCGCGAACACCATATATTTT.

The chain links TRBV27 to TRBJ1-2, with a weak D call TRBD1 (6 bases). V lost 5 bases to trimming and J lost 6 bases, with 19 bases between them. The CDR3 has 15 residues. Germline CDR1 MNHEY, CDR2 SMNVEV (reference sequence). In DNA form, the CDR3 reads TGTGCCAGCAGTACCCGGGGGGGGCGTACAAATGGCTACACCTTC. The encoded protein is CASSTRGGRTNGYTF.

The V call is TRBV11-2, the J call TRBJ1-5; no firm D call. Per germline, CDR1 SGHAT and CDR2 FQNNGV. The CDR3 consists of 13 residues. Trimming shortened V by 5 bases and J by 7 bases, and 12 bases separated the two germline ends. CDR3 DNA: TGTGCCAGCAGCAGGGCCATCGACCAGCCCCAGCATTTT. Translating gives CASSRAIDQPQHF.

The CDR3 sequence is CASSGVAGAYNEQFF. The CDR3 DNA reads as TGTGCCAGCAGCGGAGTTGCGGGGGCCTACAATGAGCAGTTCTTC. The rearrangement uses TRBV9 and TRBJ2-1; 7 nucleotides align to TRBD2. Trimming at V came to 3 bases and at J to 2 bases, leaving 5 bases not matched to a gene. Looked up from germline, CDR1 is SGDLS and CDR2 is YYNGEE. CDR3 length: 15 residues.

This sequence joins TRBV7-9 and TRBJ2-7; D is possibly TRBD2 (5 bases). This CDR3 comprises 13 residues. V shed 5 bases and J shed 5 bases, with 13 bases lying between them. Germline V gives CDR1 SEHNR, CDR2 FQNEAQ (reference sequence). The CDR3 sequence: CASSLDGVDEQYF. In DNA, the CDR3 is TGTGCCAGCAGCCTCGACGGGGTCGACGAGCAGTACTTC.

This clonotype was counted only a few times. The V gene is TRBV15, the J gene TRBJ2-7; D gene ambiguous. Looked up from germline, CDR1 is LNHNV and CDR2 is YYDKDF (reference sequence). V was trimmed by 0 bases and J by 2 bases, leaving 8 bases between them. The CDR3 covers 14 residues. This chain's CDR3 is CATSRDMGTYEQYF. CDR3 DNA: TGTGCCACCAGCAGAGACATGGGAACCTACGAGCAGTACTTC. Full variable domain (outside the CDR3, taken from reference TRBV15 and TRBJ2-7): DAMVIQNPRYQVTQFGKPVTLSCSQTLNHNVMYWYQQKSSQAPKLLFHYYDKDFNNEADTPDNFQSRRPNTSFCFLDIRSPGLGDTAMYLCATSRDMGTYEQYFGPGTRLTVT.

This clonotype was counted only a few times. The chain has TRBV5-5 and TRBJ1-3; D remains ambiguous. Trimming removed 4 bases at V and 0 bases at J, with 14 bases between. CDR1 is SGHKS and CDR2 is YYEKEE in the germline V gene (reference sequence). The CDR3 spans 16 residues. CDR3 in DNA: TGTGCCAGCAGCCAAACCCCCCATCCCTCTGGAAACACCATATATTTT. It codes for CASSQTPHPSGNTIYF.

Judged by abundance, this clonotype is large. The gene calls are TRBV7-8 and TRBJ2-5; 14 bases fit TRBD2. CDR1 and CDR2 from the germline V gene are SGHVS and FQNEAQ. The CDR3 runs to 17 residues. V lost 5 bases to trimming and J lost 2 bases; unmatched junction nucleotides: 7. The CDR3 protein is CASSPHRLAGGQETQYF. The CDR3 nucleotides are TGTGCCAGCAGCCCGCATCGACTAGCGGGGGGGCAAGAGACCCAGTACTTC.

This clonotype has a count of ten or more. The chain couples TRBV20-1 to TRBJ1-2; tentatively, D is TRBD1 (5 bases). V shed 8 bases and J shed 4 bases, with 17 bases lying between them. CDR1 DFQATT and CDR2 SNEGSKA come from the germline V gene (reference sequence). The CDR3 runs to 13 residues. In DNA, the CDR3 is TGCAGTACCGCGAAGGGAGGGACCTATGGCTACACCTTC. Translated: CSTAKGGTYGYTF.

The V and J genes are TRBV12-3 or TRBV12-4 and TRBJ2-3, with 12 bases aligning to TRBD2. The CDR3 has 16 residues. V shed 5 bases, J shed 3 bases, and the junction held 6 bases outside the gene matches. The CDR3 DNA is TGTGCCAGCAGTACGACTAGCGGGGGACAAACAGATACGCAGTATTTT. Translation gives CASSTTSGGQTDTQYF.

The CDR3, as DNA: TGTGCCAGCATCGACTTCGACAGGGAGGCTGAAGCTTTCTTT. Residues: CASIDFDREAEAFF. This chain links TRBV13 with TRBJ1-1; 7 bases are shared with TRBD1. CDR3 length: 14 residues. V lost 7 bases, J lost 6 bases, and 11 bases stayed unmatched. CDR1 PRHDT and CDR2 FYEKMQ come from the germline V gene (reference sequence).

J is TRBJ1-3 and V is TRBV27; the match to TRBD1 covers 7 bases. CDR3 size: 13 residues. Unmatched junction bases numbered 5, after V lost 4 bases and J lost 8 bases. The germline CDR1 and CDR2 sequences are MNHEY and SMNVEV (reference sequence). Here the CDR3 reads CASSSPGGDTIYF. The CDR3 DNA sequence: TGTGCCAGCAGTTCCCCAGGGGGAGACACCATATATTTT.

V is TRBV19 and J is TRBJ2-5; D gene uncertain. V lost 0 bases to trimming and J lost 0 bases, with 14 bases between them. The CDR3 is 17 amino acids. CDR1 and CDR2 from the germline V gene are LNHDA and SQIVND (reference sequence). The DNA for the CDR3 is TGTGCCAGTAGTATAGACGCAGGTCAGCTGAACCAAGAGACCCAGTACTTC. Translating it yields CASSIDAGQLNQETQYF.

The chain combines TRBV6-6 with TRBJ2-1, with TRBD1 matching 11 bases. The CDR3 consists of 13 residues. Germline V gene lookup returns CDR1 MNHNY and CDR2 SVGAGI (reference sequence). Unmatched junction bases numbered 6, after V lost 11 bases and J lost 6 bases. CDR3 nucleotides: TGTGCCGTTACCGGGACAGGGGGCAATGAGCAGTTCTTC. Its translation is CAVTGTGGNEQFF.

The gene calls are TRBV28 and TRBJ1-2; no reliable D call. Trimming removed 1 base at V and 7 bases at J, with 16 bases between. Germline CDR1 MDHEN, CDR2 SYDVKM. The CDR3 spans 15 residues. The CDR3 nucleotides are TGTGCCAGCAGTTTATTCGCCACGGGAGATGTTGGCTACACCTTC. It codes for CASSLFATGDVGYTF.

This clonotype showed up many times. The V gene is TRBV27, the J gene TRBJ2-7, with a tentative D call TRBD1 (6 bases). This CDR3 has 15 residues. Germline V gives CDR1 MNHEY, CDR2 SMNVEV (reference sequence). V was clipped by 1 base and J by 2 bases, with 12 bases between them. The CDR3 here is CASSLWGHPAYEQYF. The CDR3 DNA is TGTGCCAGCAGTTTATGGGGGCACCCAGCCTACGAGCAGTACTTC.

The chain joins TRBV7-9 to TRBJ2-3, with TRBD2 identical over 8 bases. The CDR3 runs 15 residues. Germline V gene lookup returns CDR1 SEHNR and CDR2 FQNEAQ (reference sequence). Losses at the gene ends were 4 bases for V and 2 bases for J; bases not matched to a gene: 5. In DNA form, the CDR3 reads TGTGCCAGCAGCTGGGCGGGGGGTATCACAGATACGCAGTATTTT. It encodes CASSWAGGITDTQYF. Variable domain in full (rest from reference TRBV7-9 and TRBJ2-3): DTGVSQNPRHKITKRGQNVTFRCDPISEHNRLYWYRQTLGQGPEFLTYFQNEAQLEKSRLLSDRFSAERPKGSFSTLEIQRTEQGDSAMYLCASSWAGGITDTQYFGPGTRLTVL.

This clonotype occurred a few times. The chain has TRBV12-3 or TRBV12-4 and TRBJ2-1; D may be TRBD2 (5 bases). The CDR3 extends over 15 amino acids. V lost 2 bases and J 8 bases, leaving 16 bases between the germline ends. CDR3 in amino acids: CASSLYGLVRDEQFF. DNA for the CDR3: TGTGCCAGCAGTTTATACGGACTGGTTAGGGATGAGCAGTTCTTC.

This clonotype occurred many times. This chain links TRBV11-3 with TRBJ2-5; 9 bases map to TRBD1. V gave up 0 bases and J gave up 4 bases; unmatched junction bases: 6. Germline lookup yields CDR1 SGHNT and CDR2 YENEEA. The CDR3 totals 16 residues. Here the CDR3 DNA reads TGTGCCAGCAGCTTAGAGGGGACAGGGTCCGGAGAGACCCAGTACTTC. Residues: CASSLEGTGSGETQYF.

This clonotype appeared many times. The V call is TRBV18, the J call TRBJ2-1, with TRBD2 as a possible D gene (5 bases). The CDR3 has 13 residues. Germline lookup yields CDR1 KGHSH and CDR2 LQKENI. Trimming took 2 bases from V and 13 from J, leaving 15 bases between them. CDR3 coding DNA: TGTGCCAGCTCACCAAACGGCGGGCCAGGTCAGTTCTTC. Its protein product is CASSPNGGPGQFF.

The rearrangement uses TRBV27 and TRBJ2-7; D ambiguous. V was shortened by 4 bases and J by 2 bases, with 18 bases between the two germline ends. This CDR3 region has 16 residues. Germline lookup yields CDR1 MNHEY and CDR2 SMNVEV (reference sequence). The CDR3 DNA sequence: TGTGCCAGCAGTTCCGACCGGTCAAACCGAGCCTACGAGCAGTACTTC. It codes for CASSSDRSNRAYEQYF.

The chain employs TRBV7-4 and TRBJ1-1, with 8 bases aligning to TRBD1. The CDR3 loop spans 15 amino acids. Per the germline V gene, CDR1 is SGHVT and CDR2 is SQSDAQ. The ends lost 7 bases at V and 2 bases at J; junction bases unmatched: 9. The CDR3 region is CASTLPGQANTEAFF. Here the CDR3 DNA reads TGTGCCAGCACCCTCCCGGGACAGGCAAACACTGAAGCTTTCTTT.

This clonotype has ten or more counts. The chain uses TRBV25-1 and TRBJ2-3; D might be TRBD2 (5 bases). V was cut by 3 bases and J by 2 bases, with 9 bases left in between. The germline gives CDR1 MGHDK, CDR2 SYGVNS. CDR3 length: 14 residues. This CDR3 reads CASSDRGITDTQYF. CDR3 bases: TGTGCCAGCAGTGATAGAGGGATCACAGATACGCAGTATTTT.